Listed below are T cell receptor beta chains from one sample, sequenced in a study of cytomegalovirus exposure and HLA in healthy donors. The table came from immunoSEQ multiplex PCR; TCRdb's copy has only in-frame clones and leaves some out. This sample has under 100,000 clones, with approximately 65% found just once. Source material: PBMCs. Receptor source: a woman aged 25 to 39 in good health and CMV-seropositive. Each CDR3 is given with its conserved first and last residue. D genes are given only for firm matches. A clone size is listed for some rows: how often the clone was seen (once, few, many), or a class if it is expanded.

J,size,D,V,CDR3,DNA
TRBJ2-1,-,-,TRBV7-8,CASSFTRAGNNEQFF,TGTGCCAGCAGCTTCACTAGAGCTGGTAACAATGAGCAGTTCTTC
TRBJ1-6,-,TRBD1,TRBV28,CASKEGRGYNSPLHF,TGTGCCAGCAAGGAGGGCAGGGGGTATAATTCACCCCTCCACTTT
TRBJ1-1,-,-,TRBV4-1,CASSQTPDRDTEAFF,TGCGCCAGCAGCCAAACCCCGGACAGAGACACTGAAGCTTTCTTT
TRBJ2-1,-,TRBD1,TRBV19,CASSIVGQGSGNEQFF,TGTGCCAGTAGTATAGTAGGACAGGGGAGCGGGAATGAGCAGTTCTTC
TRBJ1-1,once,-,TRBV6-5,CASSLNRVSSTEAFF,TGTGCCAGCAGTTTAAACAGGGTATCCAGCACTGAAGCTTTCTTT
TRBJ1-6,-,-,TRBV11-3,CASSAEFNSPLHF,TGTGCCAGCAGCGCGGAGTTTAATTCACCCCTCCACTTT
TRBJ2-1,-,TRBD2,TRBV19,CASSITGSGLSSYNEQFF,TGTGCCAGTAGTATAACGGGTAGCGGGTTAAGCTCCTACAATGAGCAGTTCTTC
TRBJ1-1,-,-,TRBV9,CASSVAPYETEAFF,TGTGCCAGCAGCGTAGCGCCCTATGAGACTGAAGCTTTCTTT
TRBJ2-5,-,TRBD1,TRBV11-1,CASSRDRGETQYF,TGTGCCAGCAGCCGGGACAGGGGTGAGACCCAGTACTTC
TRBJ2-3,-,-,TRBV19,CASSIPLTGSTDTQYF,TGTGCCAGTAGTATTCCACTAACGGGTAGCACAGATACGCAGTATTTT
TRBJ1-6,-,TRBD1,TRBV5-4,CASRWDSGWNSPLHF,TGTGCCAGCAGATGGGACAGCGGATGGAATTCACCCCTCCACTTT
TRBJ1-6,few,-,TRBV12-5,CASGSSSSYNSPLHF,TGTGCTAGTGGATCTTCGAGCTCCTATAATTCACCCCTCCACTTT
TRBJ2-7,-,-,TRBV7-9,CASSLALEPYEQYF,TGTGCCAGCAGCCTAGCCCTAGAGCCCTACGAGCAGTACTTC
TRBJ2-5,-,TRBD2,TRBV5-1,CASSQLAGGETQYF,TGCGCCAGCAGCCAACTAGCGGGGGGAGAGACCCAGTACTTC
TRBJ2-7,-,TRBD2,TRBV11-1,CASSASGGEQYF,TGTGCCAGCAGCGCGAGCGGGGGCGAGCAGTACTTC
TRBJ1-1,-,-,TRBV6-5,CASSLTGFREAFF,TGTGCCAGCAGTTTAACAGGGTTTAGGGAAGCTTTCTTT
TRBJ2-1,once,TRBD2,TRBV7-9,CASRGTSGGPGHNEQFF,TGTGCCAGCAGGGGGACTAGCGGGGGCCCGGGGCACAATGAGCAGTTCTTC
TRBJ2-4,few,-,TRBV4-3,CASSLTFGGTAKNIQYF,TGCGCCAGCAGCCTGACCTTTGGCGGGACAGCCAAAAACATTCAGTACTTC
TRBJ2-5,few,TRBD2,TRBV28,CASSGVFGRTISGGRETQYF,TGTGCCAGCAGTGGAGTGTTTGGCAGAACGATATCGGGGGGAAGGGAGACCCAGTACTTC
TRBJ2-7,-,TRBD2,TRBV7-2,CASSITSGGSYEQYF,TGTGCCAGCAGCATCACTAGCGGGGGGTCCTACGAGCAGTACTTC
TRBJ1-1,-,-,TRBV29-1,CSVEETVNTEAFF,TGCAGCGTTGAGGAGACAGTGAACACTGAAGCTTTCTTT
TRBJ1-1,-,-,TRBV19,CASSIVGVGTEAFF,TGTGCCAGTAGTATAGTCGGGGTGGGCACTGAAGCTTTCTTT
TRBJ1-2,-,TRBD1,TRBV10-2,CASSGGTAYGYTF,TGCGCCAGCAGTGGTGGGACAGCGTATGGCTACACCTTC
TRBJ2-7,once,-,TRBV6-5,CASSYSRPPYEQYF,TGTGCCAGCAGTTATAGCCGACCGCCCTACGAGCAGTACTTC
TRBJ2-7,-,-,TRBV28,CASSFREDLAYEQYF,TGTGCCAGCAGTTTCAGGGAAGATTTAGCCTACGAGCAGTACTTC
TRBJ2-1,few,TRBD2,TRBV10-1,CASSESGFAVAGGSYNEQFF,TGCGCCAGCAGTGAGTCCGGGTTCGCGGTAGCGGGGGGATCCTACAATGAGCAGTTCTTC
TRBJ1-6,few,TRBD1,TRBV7-9,CASSTGTGVSPLHF,TGTGCCAGCAGTACCGGGACAGGGGTTTCACCCCTCCACTTT
TRBJ2-2,-,-,TRBV9,CASSVGWATGELFF,TGTGCCAGCAGCGTAGGGTGGGCCACCGGGGAGCTGTTTTTT
TRBJ2-1,-,TRBD2,TRBV4-3,CASSQEERGLYNEQFF,TGCGCCAGCAGCCAAGAGGAGCGGGGGCTCTACAATGAGCAGTTCTTC
TRBJ1-2,-,TRBD1,TRBV5-1,CASSLGDSMDRAGGYTF,TGCGCCAGCAGCTTGGGGGACTCGATGGACAGGGCTGGTGGCTACACCTTC
TRBJ2-6,-,-,TRBV28,CASSQDWSGANVLTF,TGTGCCAGCAGTCAGGACTGGTCTGGGGCCAACGTCCTGACTTTC
TRBJ1-1,few,-,TRBV10-3,CAITEGVATSNTEAFF,TGTGCCATCACCGAGGGGGTTGCCACCTCGAACACTGAAGCTTTCTTT
TRBJ1-1,-,TRBD1,TRBV23-1,CASSQCPRDRKTEAFF,TGCGCCAGCAGTCAATGTCCCCGGGACAGGAAGACTGAAGCTTTCTTT
TRBJ1-6,-,-,TRBV5-1,CASSLDSLRNSPLHF,TGCGCCAGCAGCTTGGATAGTCTTCGGAATTCACCCCTCCACTTT
TRBJ1-1,-,TRBD1,TRBV10-1,CASSESNRGIAFF,TGCGCCAGCAGTGAGTCGAACAGGGGTATAGCTTTCTTT
TRBJ2-7,-,TRBD2,TRBV6-5,CASSYWEGRAYEQYF,TGTGCCAGCAGTTACTGGGAGGGGAGGGCCTACGAGCAGTACTTC
TRBJ1-1,few,-,TRBV6-6,CASSYGHTEAFF,TGTGCCAGCAGTTACGGGCACACTGAAGCTTTCTTT
TRBJ2-3,-,TRBD1,TRBV6-5,CASTAGTGPDTQYF,TGTGCCAGCACCGCCGGGACAGGACCAGATACGCAGTATTTT
TRBJ2-5,-,-,TRBV2,CASSEGARETQYF,TGTGCCAGCAGTGAGGGGGCCCGGGAGACCCAGTACTTC
TRBJ2-1,-,TRBD2,TRBV6-6,CASSYSASGGAYEQFF,TGTGCCAGCAGTTACTCGGCGAGCGGGGGGGCTTATGAGCAGTTCTTC
TRBJ2-1,once,-,TRBV4-3,CASSRTLSSYNEQFF,TGCGCCAGCAGCCGGACTTTGAGCTCCTACAATGAGCAGTTCTTC
TRBJ2-2,-,-,TRBV6-1,CASTRSGFDTGELFF,TGTGCCAGCACCCGATCGGGATTCGACACCGGGGAGCTGTTTTTT
TRBJ1-1,-,-,TRBV14,CASSHRQIGVINTEAFF,TGTGCCAGCAGCCACCGACAGATTGGGGTCATAAACACTGAAGCTTTCTTT
TRBJ1-6,-,TRBD1,TRBV4-3,CASSQTLGQGVYNSPLHF,TGCGCCAGCAGCCAGACGCTGGGCCAGGGGGTCTATAATTCACCCCTCCACTTT
TRBJ1-6,few,-,TRBV18,CASRGSDSSDNSPLHF,TGTGCCAGCCGCGGTTCGGATAGCTCGGATAATTCACCCCTCCACTTT
TRBJ2-5,-,TRBD1,TRBV7-2,CASSFGGQGETQYF,TGTGCCAGCAGCTTCGGAGGACAGGGAGAGACCCAGTACTTC
TRBJ1-3,-,-,TRBV5-4,CASSSAGSPGNTIYF,TGTGCCAGCAGCTCAGCAGGGTCCCCTGGAAACACCATATATTTT
TRBJ2-7,-,-,TRBV6-5,CASTGGLPVEQYF,TGTGCCAGCACCGGGGGACTCCCGGTCGAGCAGTACTTC
TRBJ1-6,-,-,TRBV2,CASSEFQGNNSPLHF,TGTGCCAGCAGTGAATTCCAGGGTAATAATTCACCCCTCCACTTT
TRBJ2-7,once,-,TRBV12-5,CATVLGRGGYF,TGTGCCACGGTCTTGGGGCGTGGTGGATACTTC